These 7 T cell receptor beta chains share one sample of origin, sequenced in a study of patients and donors after allogeneic stem cell transplantation. One entry per CDR3 protein, called by TCRdb with MiXCR from the RT-PCR reads. This sample has approximately 200,000 distinct CDR3 sequences, with 41% found just once. Sequencing used blood, either unsorted or a sorted T cell fraction (not recorded which). Every receptor here comes from a human donor who was either an allogeneic HSCT recipient or a stem cell or donor lymphocyte infusion donor (not recorded which). It is not recorded whose cells these are; they may come from a transplant donor.

This clonotype was seen a handful of times. This chain connects TRBV29-1 to TRBJ1-1, with D maybe TRBD1 (6 bases). The CDR3 runs 12 residues. CDR1 and CDR2 (germline): SQVTM, ANQGSEA. CDR3 loop: CMDGQRNTEAFF. The CDR3, as DNA: TGCATGGATGGACAGCGGAACACTGAAGCTTTCTTT.

This clonotype came up many times. The rearrangement links TRBV4-2 to TRBJ1-5; D is ambiguous. Germline V gene sequence: CDR1 LGHNA, CDR2 YNFKEQ. The length of the CDR3 is 17 residues. V lost 4 bases to trimming and J lost 10 bases, with 26 bases between them. The CDR3 is CASSPSLRTVPISPQHF. CDR3 bases: TGTGCCAGCAGCCCCAGTCTCCGGACGGTCCCAATCAGCCCCCAGCATTTT.

This chain links TRBV12-3 or TRBV12-4 with TRBJ1-2; D not resolved. The germline V and J ends were trimmed by 3 bases and 8 bases, with 19 bases remaining between them. The CDR3 spans 15 residues. CDR3 in DNA: TGTGCCAGCAGTTTTATGCGTTTCTATTCAGGCGGCTACACCTTC. Encoded protein: CASSFMRFYSGGYTF.

J is TRBJ2-1 and V is TRBV7-9; 8 bases match TRBD2. Germline loops: CDR1 SEHNR, CDR2 FQNEAQ (reference sequence). Losses at the gene ends were 8 bases for V and 5 bases for J; bases not matched to a gene: 8. The CDR3 runs 14 residues. CDR3 residues: CASDSGSVHNEQFF. In nucleotides, the CDR3 is TGTGCCAGCGACAGCGGGAGCGTCCACAATGAGCAGTTCTTC.

The chain combines TRBV3-1 with TRBJ2-1; 12 nucleotides line up with TRBD2. V lost 3 bases to trimming and J lost 4 bases; unmatched junction nucleotides: 7. The germline CDR1 and CDR2 sequences are LGHDT and YNNKEL (reference sequence). The CDR3 covers 17 residues. This CDR3 is CASSQELAGGPYNEQFF. The DNA for the CDR3 is TGTGCCAGCAGCCAGGAACTAGCGGGAGGACCTTACAATGAGCAGTTCTTC.

This chain links TRBV28 with TRBJ2-7; TRBD1 might be the D (5 bases). V gave up 2 bases and J gave up 3 bases, with 11 bases separating them. CDR3 length equals 14 residues. Per germline, CDR1 MDHEN and CDR2 SYDVKM. The CDR3 DNA reads as TGTGCCAGCAGTTTAAACAGGAACAACTACGAGCAGTACTTC. Translation gives CASSLNRNNYEQYF.

This clonotype showed up just once. The chain carries TRBV29-1 and TRBJ2-7, with 7 bases aligning to TRBD2. This CDR3 region has 14 residues. Germline CDR1 and CDR2: SQVTM and ANQGSEA. With 6 bases clipped from V and 4 bases from J, the junction kept 12 bases outside the gene matches. CDR3 in amino acids: CSVLQAGDLYEQYF. Written as DNA, the CDR3 is TGCAGCGTGTTGCAGGCGGGAGACTTGTACGAGCAGTACTTC.